The present TCR beta chain was sequenced within a study of radiation and T cells in renal cell carcinoma. The time point denotes: blood 4 weeks post-SBRT, at nephrectomy. Documented treatment: 15 Gy SBRT to primary tumor, nephrectomy 4 weeks later. V dropped 2 bases and J dropped 1 base, with 11 bases sitting between them. The germline V gene has CDR1 SGHAT and CDR2 FQNNGV. This CDR3 comprises 15 residues. The assay was immunoSEQ multiplex PCR, and TCRdb's table has in-frame clones only and misses some. The sample holds 50,000 to 70,000 clones, approximately 80% seen once. The chain couples TRBV11-2 to TRBJ1-1, with D tentatively TRBD1 (5 bases). The sample consisted of blood, taken from a patient whose treatment included radiotherapy and nephrectomy. This clonotype originated in a man in his 60s with renal cell carcinoma. CDR3 sequence (DNA): TGTGCCAGCAGCTTACCATTAAGGGGGAACACTGAAGCTTTCTTT. Protein product: CASSLPLRGNTEAFF.